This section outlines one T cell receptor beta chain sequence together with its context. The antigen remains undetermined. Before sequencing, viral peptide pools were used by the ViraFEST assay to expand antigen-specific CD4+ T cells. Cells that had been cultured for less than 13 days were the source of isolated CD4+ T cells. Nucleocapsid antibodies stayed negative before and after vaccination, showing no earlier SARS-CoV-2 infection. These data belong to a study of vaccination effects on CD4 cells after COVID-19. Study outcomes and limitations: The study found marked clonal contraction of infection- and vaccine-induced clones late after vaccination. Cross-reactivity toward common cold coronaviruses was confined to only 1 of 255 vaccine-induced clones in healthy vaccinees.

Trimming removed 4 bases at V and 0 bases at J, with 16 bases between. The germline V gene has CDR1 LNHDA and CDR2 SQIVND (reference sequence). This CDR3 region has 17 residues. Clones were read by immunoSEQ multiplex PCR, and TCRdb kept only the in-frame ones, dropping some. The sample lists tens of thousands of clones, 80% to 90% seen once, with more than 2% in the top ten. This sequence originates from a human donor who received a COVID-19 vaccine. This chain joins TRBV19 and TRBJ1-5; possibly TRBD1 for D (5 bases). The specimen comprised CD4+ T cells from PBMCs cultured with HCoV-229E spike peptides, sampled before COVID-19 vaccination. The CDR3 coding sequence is TGTGCCAGTAGTACCCGCTCGGGCGGGGGTAGCAATCAGCCCCAGCATTTT. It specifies CASSTRSGGGSNQPQHF.